A selection of T cell receptor beta chains follows, all from one sample in a study of T cells after yellow fever vaccination. TCRdb redid the calling of the 5' RACE reads with MiXCR, one entry per CDR3 protein. This sample has around 120,000 distinct CDR3 sequences, with roughly 7.2% found just once. Source: CD4+ T cells sorted from PBMCs, taken about 49 days after the first yellow fever vaccination. All receptors derive from a man younger than 35 who received the YFV17D yellow fever vaccine. The CDR3 runs from the conserved cysteine through the conserved F or W. D genes are given only for firm matches. A row's size may be missing; if present it is once, few, many or a size class.

D gene: -; CDR3 length: 13; clone size: -; V gene: TRBV28; J gene: TRBJ2-2; CDR3 protein: CSSSLGNTGELFF; CDR3 DNA: TGTTCCAGCAGTTTAGGGAACACCGGGGAGCTGTTTTTT
D gene: -; CDR3 length: 15; clone size: many; V gene: TRBV7-2; J gene: TRBJ2-5; CDR3 protein: CASSLAGGHGETQYF; CDR3 DNA: TGTGCCAGCAGCTTAGCGGGGGGGCATGGAGAGACCCAGTACTTC
D gene: TRBD1; CDR3 length: 14; clone size: many; V gene: TRBV11-1; J gene: TRBJ1-1; CDR3 protein: CASSWGQGFTEAFF; CDR3 DNA: TGTGCCAGCAGCTGGGGACAGGGCTTCACTGAAGCTTTCTTT
D gene: TRBD2; CDR3 length: 17; clone size: many; V gene: TRBV3-1; J gene: TRBJ2-5; CDR3 protein: CASSQRIRAGAQETQYF; CDR3 DNA: TGTGCCAGCAGCCAACGCATTCGAGCGGGGGCCCAAGAGACCCAGTACTTC
D gene: -; CDR3 length: 17; clone size: -; V gene: TRBV4-3; J gene: TRBJ1-3; CDR3 protein: CASSQDLGEASGNTIYF; CDR3 DNA: TGCGCCAGCAGCCAAGATCTCGGAGAGGCCTCTGGAAACACCATATATTTT
D gene: TRBD1; CDR3 length: 14; clone size: many; V gene: TRBV5-6; J gene: TRBJ1-2; CDR3 protein: CASNARTGAYGYTF; CDR3 DNA: TGTGCCAGCAACGCACGGACAGGCGCCTATGGCTACACCTTC
D gene: TRBD1; CDR3 length: 12; clone size: many; V gene: TRBV12-3/TRBV12-4; J gene: TRBJ1-1; CDR3 protein: CASRDRGPEAFF; CDR3 DNA: TGTGCCAGCAGGGACAGGGGACCTGAAGCTTTCTTT
D gene: -; CDR3 length: 14; clone size: many; V gene: TRBV5-1; J gene: TRBJ2-3; CDR3 protein: CASSLTASTDTQYF; CDR3 DNA: TGCGCCAGCAGCTTGACGGCTAGCACAGATACGCAGTATTTT
D gene: TRBD1; CDR3 length: 16; clone size: many; V gene: TRBV5-5; J gene: TRBJ2-3; CDR3 protein: CASGLPGTGSTDTQYF; CDR3 DNA: TGTGCCAGCGGCCTCCCGGGGACAGGAAGCACAGATACGCAGTATTTT
D gene: -; CDR3 length: 15; clone size: -; V gene: TRBV7-2; J gene: TRBJ2-5; CDR3 protein: CAISPRTGRGETQYF; CDR3 DNA: TGTGCCATCAGCCCCCGGACAGGGAGGGGAGAGACCCAGTACTTC